One sample yielded the 25 T cell receptor beta chains listed below, sequenced in a study of T cells in women clearing cervical HPV infection (dated by TCRdb to 2017 to 2018). Library construction relied on the immunoSEQ multiplex PCR assay. Entries here come from immuneACCESS through TCRdb and include only in-frame sequences with V and J called. Some clones fail to appear in such tables; in the studies checked, an unresolved V gene covers under half of the shortfall, and the cause of the remainder is unknown. This sample's table carries 40,000 to 55,000 clones. Jointly, the top ten make up more than 0.8% of the sample. Source material: blood buffy coat. These receptors originate from a woman aged 18 to 69 with a cervical HPV16 infection that either progressed to CIN3+ or cleared (not recorded which).

In regard to this clone: The CDR3 end is not reached by the read, which stops 3 residues before it; the germline J gene fills it in. This chain uses TRBV12-3 or TRBV12-4 with TRBJ2-3; 7 bases are shared with TRBD1. The CDR3 extends over 16 amino acids. The J segment lost 2 bases and the V segment lost 6 bases, leaving 11 bases of the junction unmatched. The CDR3 sequence is CASRETDRANTDTQYF. Incomplete CDR3 DNA: TGTGCCAGCAGGGAGACAGACAGGGCTAACACAGATACG.

Comments on this clone: The read is 3 residues too short to cover the CDR3 end, so that end is filled in from the germline J gene. This chain uses TRBV7-3 with TRBJ2-7; 8 bases match TRBD2. With V trimmed by 0 bases and J by 0 bases, 4 bases remained unmatched. Germline V lookup: CDR1 SGHTA, CDR2 FQGTGA. CDR3 length: 16 amino acids. The CDR3: CASSLTTAGDSYEQYF. The sequenced part of the CDR3 DNA is TGTGCCAGCAGCTTAACGACAGCGGGGGACTCCTACGAG.

With regard to this clone: The CDR3 goes on 3 residues after the read ends, and that part is filled in from the germline J gene. The chain employs TRBV7-6 and TRBJ2-3; 13 nucleotides agree with TRBD2. There are 16 residues in the CDR3. V shed 4 bases, J shed 5 bases, and the junction held 6 bases outside the gene matches. Germline V gene data show CDR1 as SGHVS and CDR2 as FNYEAQ. CDR3 region: CASSSLAGGRGDTQYF. The sequenced CDR3 bases are TGTGCCAGCAGCTCACTAGCGGGGGGGCGTGGAGATACG.

As regards this clone: The DNA ends 3 residues before the CDR3 does, and the rest of the CDR3 is filled in from the germline J gene. The chain joins TRBV2 to TRBJ1-1; 8 nucleotides align to TRBD1. This CDR3 has 15 residues. After removal of 3 bases from V and 6 bases from J, the junction contained 9 bases not matched to a gene. Germline CDR1 is SNHLY and CDR2 is FYNNEI. CDR3 bases read: TGTGCCAGCAGTGATTCGGGACAGGATAGACCTGAA. Its protein is CASSDSGQDRPE. From start to end, the CDR3 is CASSDSGQDRPEAFF.

For this clone: The observed sequence ends 3 residues before the CDR3 terminus, with the missing tail filled in from the germline J gene. The genes are TRBV4-1 and TRBJ1-6, with 7 bases identical to TRBD1. V lost 1 base, J lost 6 bases, and 6 bases stayed unmatched. The V gene's germline CDR1 is MGHRA and CDR2 YSYEKL. The CDR3 extends over 16 amino acids. The part of the CDR3 DNA that was read is TGCGCCAGCAGCCAAGGAGGGGGCAGGAGTAATTCACCC. Its protein product is CASSQGGGRSNSP. The CDR3 in full is CASSQGGGRSNSPLHF.

Note on this clone: The CDR3 end is not reached by the read, which stops 3 residues before it; the germline J gene fills it in. The chain uses TRBV5-1 and TRBJ1-2; 10 bases line up with TRBD1. This CDR3 has 14 amino acids. V dropped 3 bases and J dropped 7; count of bases not matched to a gene: 6. Germline values: CDR1 SGHRS, CDR2 YFSETQ. This chain's CDR3 is CASSSGDRGGGYTF. Partial CDR3 DNA: TGCGCCAGCAGCTCGGGGGACAGGGGAGGTGGC.

With respect to this clone: The CDR3 end is not reached by the read, which stops 3 residues before it; the germline J gene fills it in. The chain recombines TRBV5-1 with TRBJ2-2; 12 nucleotides line up with TRBD2. Per germline, CDR1 SGHRS and CDR2 YFSETQ. Losses at the gene ends were 4 bases for V and 2 bases for J; bases not matched to a gene: 9. The CDR3 runs 18 residues. The CDR3 DNA, read in part, is TGCGCCAGCAGCCGACTAGCGGGGGTCTATAAAAACACCGGGGAG. Translating gives CASSRLAGVYKNTGE. The whole CDR3 is CASSRLAGVYKNTGELFF.

A word on this clone: The read ends 3 residues early relative to the CDR3; the germline J gene fills the gap. This sequence joins TRBV5-5 and TRBJ2-7, with unresolved D. CDR3 length equals 14 residues. The V and J ends lost 0 bases and 1 base respectively, with 8 bases between them. Per germline, CDR1 SGHKS and CDR2 YYEKEE (reference sequence). CDR3 loop: CASSLVGRSYEQYF. The sequenced CDR3 bases are TGTGCCAGCAGCTTGGTCGGCAGGTCCTACGAG.

Comment on this clone: The observed sequence ends 3 residues before the CDR3 terminus, with the missing tail filled in from the germline J gene. The chain employs TRBV4-1 and TRBJ1-4; 7 bases fit TRBD1. The trim removed 1 base at V and 7 bases at J, leaving 9 bases unmatched. CDR3 length: 16 residues. Germline V CDR1 and CDR2: MGHRA, YSYEKL. Here the CDR3 reads CASSQATAGGGEKLFF. The part of the CDR3 DNA that was read is TGCGCCAGCAGCCAAGCTACGGCAGGGGGAGGTGAAAAA.

This chain's CDR3 is CASSPLLAHQYF. The sequenced CDR3 bases are TGTGCCAGCAGTCCCCTACTAGCGCAT. V gene TRBV2 combines with J gene TRBJ2-4, with 7 bases that match TRBD2. The CDR3 goes on 3 residues after the read ends, and that part is filled in from the germline J gene. Germline loops: CDR1 SNHLY, CDR2 FYNNEI. This CDR3 contains 12 residues.

Points on this clone: The CDR3 end falls 3 residues outside the read, so it is completed with the germline J gene. The V gene is TRBV5-1, the J gene TRBJ2-2; no clear D. The CDR3 runs to 13 residues. CDR1 is SGHRS, CDR2 YFSETQ, per germline. The part of the CDR3 DNA that was read is TGCGCCAGCAGCCTAAGATTTAATGAAAAG. This sequence encodes CASSLRFNEK. Given in full, the CDR3 is CASSLRFNEKLFF.

In the case of this clone: Read data end 3 residues before the CDR3 end; the end is taken from the germline J gene. The V gene is TRBV2, the J gene TRBJ1-1, with D uncertain. CDR3 length: 12 amino acids. Trimming shortened V by 7 bases and J by 1 base, and 7 bases separated the two germline ends. The germline V gene encodes CDR1 SNHLY and CDR2 FYNNEI. The CDR3 here is CASTLGNTEAFF. The part of the CDR3 DNA that was read is TGTGCCAGCACCCTAGGGAACACTGAA.

As regards this clone: The CDR3 end is not reached by the read, which stops 3 residues before it; the germline J gene fills it in. The V and J genes are TRBV11-2 and TRBJ2-3; D unclear. Germline V CDR1 and CDR2: SGHAT, FQNNGV. V was pared by 4 bases and J by 6 bases, with 5 bases between. The CDR3 is 11 residues long. CDR3 residues: CASSSTDTQYF. The CDR3 DNA, read in part, is TGTGCCAGCAGCTCGACTGATACG.

In regard to this clone: The read gets to within 3 residues of the CDR3 end, and the germline J gene fills in the rest. V gene TRBV19 combines with J gene TRBJ2-7, with 9 nucleotides matching TRBD1. The CDR3 is made up of 16 amino acids. J was trimmed by 0 bases and V by 5 bases; bases with no gene match: 8. CDR1 is LNHDA and CDR2 is SQIVND in the germline V gene (reference sequence). The CDR3 here is CASSRGDRDFSYEQYF. The CDR3 DNA, read in part, is TGTGCCAGTAGTCGAGGGGACAGGGATTTCTCCTACGAG.

Details on this clone: The sequence runs out 3 residues before the end of the CDR3; the remainder is reconstructed from the germline J gene. The J gene is TRBJ1-6, the V gene TRBV19; D might be TRBD1 (6 bases). The length of the CDR3 is 15 residues. Germline CDR1 LNHDA, CDR2 SQIVND (reference sequence). Between the trimmed V and J ends, which lost 5 bases and 10 bases, there was a span of 18 bases. The DNA read from the CDR3 is TGTGCCAGTAGTTTTCGACAGGATGGCGGATCACCC. It is translated as CASSFRQDGGSP. The CDR3 reads in full as CASSFRQDGGSPLHF.

With regard to this clone: The CDR3 goes on 3 residues after the read ends, and that part is filled in from the germline J gene. Other DNA variants within this sample encode the same CDR3. This chain connects TRBV5-6 to TRBJ2-7; unclear D gene. Deletions cut 5 bases from V and 3 bases from J, with 6 bases between. Per germline, CDR1 SGHDT and CDR2 YYEEEE. The CDR3 is made up of 11 amino acids. The CDR3 here is CASSLYYEQYF. CDR3 bases read: TGTGCCAGCAGTTTGTACTACGAG.

Notes on this clone: The read finishes 3 residues shy of the CDR3 end, and the germline J gene is used to complete it. The chain joins TRBV9 to TRBJ1-6; D gene unclear. Trimming took 6 bases from V and 0 from J, leaving 7 bases between them. The CDR3 contains 14 residues. CDR1 is SGDLS, CDR2 YYNGEE, per germline. CDR3: CASKSDSYNSPLHF. The part of the CDR3 DNA that was read is TGTGCCAGCAAGAGCGACTCCTATAATTCACCC.

On this clone: The CDR3 end lies 3 residues beyond the end of the read and is filled in from the germline J gene. V and J are TRBV5-1 and TRBJ2-2, with 8 bases matching TRBD1. V was clipped by 0 bases and J by 9 bases; unmatched bases: 7. The CDR3 length is 15 residues. Per germline, CDR1 SGHRS and CDR2 YFSETQ. The CDR3 bases that were read are TGCGCCAGCAGCTTGGCCCCGGACAGGGAGAGGGAG. It codes for CASSLAPDRERE. The entire CDR3 protein is CASSLAPDRERELFF.

Points on this clone: Read coverage stops 3 residues before the CDR3 terminus; the germline J gene supplies the remainder. The chain links TRBV20-1 to TRBJ2-3, with 7 bases aligning to TRBD2. The germline CDR1 and CDR2 sequences are DFQATT and SNEGSKA (reference sequence). The CDR3 contains 16 residues. The CDR3 bases that were read are TGCAGTGCTAGAGACGGCGGGGGTGCGCGCAATCAGCCG. Translated, it gives CSARDGGGARNQP. The full CDR3 protein reads CSARDGGGARNQPQYF.

Comments on this clone: The read comes to an end 3 residues before the CDR3 does, leaving the germline J gene to fill in the end. This chain uses TRBV5-6 with TRBJ2-1; a weak D match, TRBD1 (7 bases). CDR3 length: 12 amino acids. Germline-derived CDR1 and CDR2 are SGHDT and YYEEEE. With 3 bases removed from V and 7 bases from J, the gap between germline ends came to 8 bases. The CDR3 protein is CASSSGGNEQFF. The CDR3 DNA, read in part, is TGTGCCAGCAGCTCAGGGGGGAATGAG. The full variable domain, completed using reference TRBV5-6 and TRBJ2-1, is DAGVTQSPTHLIKTRGQQVTLRCSPKSGHDTVSWYQQALGQGPQFIFQYYEEEERQRGNFPDRFSGHQFPNYSSELNVNALLLGDSALYLCASSSGGNEQFFGPGTRLTVL.

Comments on this clone: The read terminates 3 residues ahead of where the CDR3 ends, so the germline J gene completes it. The V and J genes are TRBV12-3 or TRBV12-4 and TRBJ2-7; 9 bases are shared with TRBD1. V lost 3 bases to trimming and J lost 4 bases; unmatched junction nucleotides: 7. This CDR3 has 15 residues. CDR3 sequence: CASSFTGTGTYEQYF. CDR3 DNA (partial): TGTGCCAGCAGTTTTACCGGGACAGGGACTTACGAG.

Concerning this clone itself: The DNA ends 3 residues before the CDR3 does, and the rest of the CDR3 is filled in from the germline J gene. The rearrangement joins TRBV7-6 to TRBJ2-7, with unresolved D. Between the trimmed V and J ends, which lost 3 bases and 4 bases, there was a span of 10 bases. Germline V gene data show CDR1 as SGHVS and CDR2 as FNYEAQ. The CDR3 has 13 amino acids. The CDR3 DNA, read in part, is TGTGCCAGCAGCTTTGTGACGGGTTACGAG. Translation gives CASSFVTGYE. The whole CDR3 is CASSFVTGYEQYF.

On this clone: The CDR3 is cut off 3 residues early in the read; its end comes from the germline J gene. V gene TRBV5-1 combines with J gene TRBJ2-7, with D perhaps TRBD1 (6 bases). V was cut by 4 bases and J by 0 bases, with 11 bases left in between. This CDR3 is 14 amino acids long. Germline V gene lookup returns CDR1 SGHRS and CDR2 YFSETQ. CDR3 DNA (partial): TGCGCCAGCAGCGCTGGACAGTTCTCCTACGAG. Translating it yields CASSAGQFSYE. The whole CDR3 is CASSAGQFSYEQYF.

With regard to this clone: The read finishes 3 residues shy of the CDR3 end, and the germline J gene is used to complete it. This chain uses TRBV19 with TRBJ2-1, with 16 bases that match TRBD2. The germline V gene has CDR1 LNHDA and CDR2 SQIVND (reference sequence). This CDR3 is built from 17 residues. V dropped 7 bases and J dropped 2; count of bases not matched to a gene: 5. The covered CDR3 bases are TGTGCCAGTACGGGACTAGCGGGGGGGCCCCCCTACAATGAG. Translated, it gives CASTGLAGGPPYNE. The entire CDR3 sequence reads CASTGLAGGPPYNEQFF.

The CDR3 reads CSARGDSNYEQYF. The sequenced CDR3 bases are TGCAGTGCTAGAGGGGACAGCAACTACGAG. J is TRBJ2-7 and V is TRBV20-1; 7 nucleotides agree with TRBD1. The CDR3 goes on 3 residues after the read ends, and that part is filled in from the germline J gene. The CDR3 sequence is 13 residues long. In germline, CDR1 is DFQATT, CDR2 SNEGSKA (reference sequence). The trim removed 1 base at V and 3 bases at J, leaving 3 bases unmatched.